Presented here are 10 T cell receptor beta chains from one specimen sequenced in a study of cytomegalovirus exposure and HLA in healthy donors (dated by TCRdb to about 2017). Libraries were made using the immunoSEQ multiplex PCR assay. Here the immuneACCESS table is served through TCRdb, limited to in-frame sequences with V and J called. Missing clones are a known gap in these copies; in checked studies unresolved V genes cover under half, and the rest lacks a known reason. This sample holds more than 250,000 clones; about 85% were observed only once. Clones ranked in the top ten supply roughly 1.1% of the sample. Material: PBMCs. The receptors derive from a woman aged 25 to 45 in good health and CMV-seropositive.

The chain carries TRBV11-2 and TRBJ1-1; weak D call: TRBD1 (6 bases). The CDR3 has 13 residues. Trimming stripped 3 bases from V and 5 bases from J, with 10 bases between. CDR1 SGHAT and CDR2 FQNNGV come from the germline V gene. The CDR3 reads CASSLGGRTEAFF. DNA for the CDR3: TGTGCCAGCAGCTTGGGGGGGCGGACTGAAGCTTTCTTT.

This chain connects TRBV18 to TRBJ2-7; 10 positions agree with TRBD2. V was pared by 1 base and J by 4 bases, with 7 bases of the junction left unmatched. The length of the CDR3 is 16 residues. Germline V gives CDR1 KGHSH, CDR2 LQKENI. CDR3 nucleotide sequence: TGTGCCAGCTCACCACGGCAAGCGGGAGGGACTTACGAGCAGTACTTC. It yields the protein CASSPRQAGGTYEQYF.

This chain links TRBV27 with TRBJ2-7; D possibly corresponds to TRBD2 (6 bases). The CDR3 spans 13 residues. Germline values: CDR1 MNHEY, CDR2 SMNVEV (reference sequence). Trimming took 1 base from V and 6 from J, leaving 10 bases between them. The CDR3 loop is CASSLWRAREQYF. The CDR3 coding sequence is TGTGCCAGCAGTTTATGGAGGGCTCGCGAGCAGTACTTC.

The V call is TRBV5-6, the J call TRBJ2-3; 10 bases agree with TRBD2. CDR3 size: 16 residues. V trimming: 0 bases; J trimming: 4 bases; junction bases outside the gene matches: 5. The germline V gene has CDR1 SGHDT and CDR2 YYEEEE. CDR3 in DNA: TGTGCCAGCAGCTTGGCCAGCGGGAGGGTCGCAGATACGCAGTATTTT. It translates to CASSLASGRVADTQYF.

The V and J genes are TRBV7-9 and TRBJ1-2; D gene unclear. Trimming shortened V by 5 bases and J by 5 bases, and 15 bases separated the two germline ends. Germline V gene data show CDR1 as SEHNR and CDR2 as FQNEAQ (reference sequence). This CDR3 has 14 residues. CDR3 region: CASSVDPVRYGYTF. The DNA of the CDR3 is TGTGCCAGCAGCGTGGATCCCGTCCGGTATGGCTACACCTTC.

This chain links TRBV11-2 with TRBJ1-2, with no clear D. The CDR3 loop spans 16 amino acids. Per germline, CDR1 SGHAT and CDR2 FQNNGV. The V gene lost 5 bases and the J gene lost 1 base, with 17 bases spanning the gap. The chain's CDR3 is CASSPGRASFNYGYTF. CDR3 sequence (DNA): TGTGCCAGCAGCCCCGGGAGGGCCTCCTTTAACTATGGCTACACCTTC.

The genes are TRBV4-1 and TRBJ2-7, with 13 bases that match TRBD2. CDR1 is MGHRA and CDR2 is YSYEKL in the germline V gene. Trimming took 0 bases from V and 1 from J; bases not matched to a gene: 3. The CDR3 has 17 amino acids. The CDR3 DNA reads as TGCGCCAGCAGCCAAGAAGGACTAGCGGGAGTTTCCTACGAGCAGTACTTC. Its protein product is CASSQEGLAGVSYEQYF.

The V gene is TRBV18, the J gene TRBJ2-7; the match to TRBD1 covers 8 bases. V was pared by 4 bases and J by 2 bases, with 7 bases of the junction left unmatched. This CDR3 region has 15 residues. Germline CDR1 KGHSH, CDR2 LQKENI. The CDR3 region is CASSLQGDPTYEQYF. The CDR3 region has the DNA TGTGCCAGCTCACTACAGGGGGACCCTACCTACGAGCAGTACTTC.

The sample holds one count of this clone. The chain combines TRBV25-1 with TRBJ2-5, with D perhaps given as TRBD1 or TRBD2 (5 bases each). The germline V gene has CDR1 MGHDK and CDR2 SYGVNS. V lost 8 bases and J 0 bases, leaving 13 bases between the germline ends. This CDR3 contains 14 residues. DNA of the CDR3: TGTGCCAGCGGGACGGGACGGTACCAAGAGACCCAGTACTTC. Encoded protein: CASGTGRYQETQYF.

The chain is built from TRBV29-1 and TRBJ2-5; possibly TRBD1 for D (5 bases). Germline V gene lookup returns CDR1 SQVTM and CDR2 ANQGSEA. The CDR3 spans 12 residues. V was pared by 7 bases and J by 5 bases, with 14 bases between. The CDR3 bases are TGCAGCGCGCTACCAGGGTCGGAGACCCAGTACTTC. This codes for CSALPGSETQYF.